This record covers a single T cell receptor beta chain. Its matching antigen is unknown. The data stem from a study of blood T cells in healthy people across ages. Study results and caveats: No one knew whether donors had CMV, which possibly confounded expanded clonotype changes.

Next came a second PCR, run for about 7 to 12 cycles, which used a sample-barcoded 5' primer along with a J-beta primer mix. TCRdb re-called the 5' RACE reads through MiXCR, storing one row per CDR3 protein. The sample holds 850,000 to 1,100,000 distinct CDR3 sequences, 35% to 45% seen once. The CDR3 runs 12 residues. Between the trimmed V and J ends, which lost 7 bases and 4 bases, there was a span of 10 bases. Looked up from germline, CDR1 is SNHLY and CDR2 is FYNNEI. The clonotype originates from a man aged 18 to 30 in good health. The chain uses TRBV2 and TRBJ1-2, with D unclear. The specimen sequenced was blood. CDR3 in amino acids: CASNSNLYGYTF. DNA of the CDR3: TGTGCCAGCAACAGCAATCTCTATGGCTACACCTTC.